These 27 T cell receptor beta chains originate from one sample sequenced in a study of T cell changes during pregnancy in multiple sclerosis. Method: immunoSEQ multiplex PCR; TCRdb's copy keeps in-frame clones and lacks some. The repertoire holds approximately 48,000 clones, with more than 85% as singletons. The input for sequencing was CD4+ T cells from peripheral blood mononuclear cells, taken after pregnancy. Receptors originate from a female donor with multiple sclerosis, enrolled in a pregnancy study.

This clone has a single count. Written as DNA, the CDR3 is TGTGCCAGCAGCTTGGGGACAGGGGTGGACTCTGGGGCCAACGTCCTGACTTTC. This translates into CASSLGTGVDSGANVLTF. The genes are TRBV5-6 and TRBJ2-6; 9 bases align to TRBD1. The CDR3 sequence is 18 residues long. V gave up 0 bases and J gave up 0 bases; unmatched junction bases: 4. Germline CDR1 reads SGHDT; CDR2 reads YYEEEE.

The chain links TRBV7-2 to TRBJ1-3, with a possible D match to TRBD1 (6 bases). The CDR3 loop spans 17 amino acids. V lost 5 bases to trimming and J lost 0 bases, with 17 bases between them. The V gene's germline CDR1 is SGHTA and CDR2 FQGNSA. CDR3 DNA sequence: TGTGCCAGCAGCCGCGACCATCCAGGGGTCTCTGGAAACACCATATATTTT. Protein: CASSRDHPGVSGNTIYF.

The chain combines TRBV2 with TRBJ1-5, with 7 positions matching TRBD1. This CDR3 region has 15 residues. CDR1 is SNHLY and CDR2 is FYNNEI in the germline V gene. Trimming cost V 5 bases and J 0 bases; bases outside gene matches: 4. CDR3 amino acids: CASSQGVFSNQPQHF. The CDR3 DNA reads as TGTGCCAGCAGTCAGGGGGTATTTAGCAATCAGCCCCAGCATTTT.

This rearrangement joins TRBV28 to TRBJ1-2; TRBD1 matches at 8 bases. The CDR3 covers 15 residues. J gave up 2 bases and V 4 bases, and 6 bases lay outside the gene matches. The V gene's germline CDR1 is MDHEN and CDR2 SYDVKM. CDR3 residues: CASSSPRTGNYGYTF. CDR3 nucleotides: TGTGCCAGCAGTTCTCCCAGGACAGGGAACTATGGCTACACCTTC.

This chain connects TRBV6-1 to TRBJ2-1; a weak D match, TRBD1 (6 bases). The CDR3 runs 14 residues. CDR1 and CDR2 (germline): MNHNS, SASEGT. Trimming stripped 8 bases from V and 0 bases from J, with 11 bases between. The CDR3 DNA reads as TGTGCCAGCCTAAGGGGGTTCTCCTACAATGAGCAGTTCTTC. Translated, it gives CASLRGFSYNEQFF.

The rearrangement uses TRBV7-9 and TRBJ2-3; D unresolved. With 0 bases removed from V and 1 base from J, the gap between germline ends came to 14 bases. CDR1 and CDR2 from the germline V gene are SEHNR and FQNEAQ (reference sequence). The CDR3 totals 17 residues. CDR3 sequence (DNA): TGTGCCAGCAGCTTAGCGCTCAACTCCGTGGGCACAGATACGCAGTATTTT. Residues: CASSLALNSVGTDTQYF.

The count of this clone is one. This rearrangement joins TRBV4-3 to TRBJ2-7, with D perhaps TRBD1 (5 bases). The germline V gene has CDR1 LGHNA and CDR2 YSLEER. The CDR3 runs to 13 residues. V lost 2 bases to trimming and J lost 5 bases, with 10 bases between them. CDR3 amino acids: CASSQRLGHEQYF. The CDR3 nucleotides are TGCGCCAGCAGCCAAAGATTGGGGCACGAGCAGTACTTC.

This chain connects TRBV5-6 to TRBJ1-5; 9 positions match TRBD1. Germline loops: CDR1 SGHDT, CDR2 YYEEEE. The CDR3 totals 15 residues. Trimming removed 4 bases from V and 7 bases from J; junction bases left unmatched: 9. The CDR3 bases are TGTGCCAGCAGCCTAGGGGACAGGGCGGGACAGCCCCAGCATTTT. It is translated as CASSLGDRAGQPQHF.

The rearrangement links TRBV18 to TRBJ2-7, with D possibly matching TRBD2 (5 bases). The V and J ends lost 3 bases and 5 bases respectively, with 14 bases between them. The CDR3 runs 14 residues. Germline CDR1 is KGHSH and CDR2 is LQKENI. DNA of the CDR3: TGTGCCAGCTCACCTGGATCTACCGGGAACGAGCAGTACTTC. Encoded protein: CASSPGSTGNEQYF.

The rearrangement joins TRBV6-5 to TRBJ1-4; D not certain. This CDR3 is 12 amino acids long. Germline CDR1 and CDR2: MNHEY and SVGAGI. Between the trimmed V and J ends, which lost 5 bases and 8 bases, there was a span of 9 bases. CDR3 coding DNA: TGTGCCAGCAGTCCCCCGGGAGAAAAACTGTTTTTT. This translates into CASSPPGEKLFF.

The V gene is TRBV5-1, the J gene TRBJ2-7; 7 bases agree with TRBD1. The J segment lost 0 bases and the V segment lost 2 bases, leaving 5 bases of the junction unmatched. There are 15 residues in the CDR3. The V gene's germline CDR1 is SGHRS and CDR2 YFSETQ. As DNA, the CDR3 is TGCGCCAGCAGCTTACCCCGGGACAGCTCCTACGAGCAGTACTTC. Translated, it gives CASSLPRDSSYEQYF.

In this sample, this clone turned up a few times. The V call is TRBV14, the J call TRBJ1-1, with TRBD1 matching 9 bases. This CDR3 region has 13 residues. V lost 5 bases to trimming and J lost 6 bases; unmatched junction nucleotides: 4. Germline CDR1 reads SGHDN; CDR2 reads FVKESK. CDR3 coding DNA: TGTGCCAGCAGCGGACAGGGGTCATCTGAAGCTTTCTTT. It codes for CASSGQGSSEAFF.

This clone was counted only a few times. The chain employs TRBV5-1 and TRBJ1-1, with 9 bases lining up with TRBD1. The trim removed 3 bases at V and 3 bases at J, leaving 9 bases unmatched. The CDR3 is made up of 16 amino acids. The germline CDR1 and CDR2 sequences are SGHRS and YFSETQ. This CDR3 reads CASSSGTGLSDTEAFF. The CDR3, as DNA: TGCGCCAGCAGCTCCGGGACAGGGCTGTCGGACACTGAAGCTTTCTTT.

The J gene is TRBJ1-5, the V gene TRBV15; D not resolved. Trimming left V 0 bases short and J 2 bases short, with 8 bases between. The CDR3 totals 15 residues. Germline CDR1 and CDR2: LNHNV and YYDKDF (reference sequence). The CDR3 region is CATSREVSGNQPQHF. The CDR3, as DNA: TGTGCCACCAGCAGAGAGGTGTCGGGCAATCAGCCCCAGCATTTT. Using reference TRBV15 and TRBJ1-5 for the parts outside the CDR3, the full variable domain is DAMVIQNPRYQVTQFGKPVTLSCSQTLNHNVMYWYQQKSSQAPKLLFHYYDKDFNNEADTPDNFQSRRPNTSFCFLDIRSPGLGDTAMYLCATSREVSGNQPQHFGDGTRLSIL.

The chain uses TRBV6-5 and TRBJ2-1; 11 positions match TRBD2. This CDR3 comprises 16 residues. Germline assignment: CDR1 MNHEY and CDR2 SVGAGI. V was pared by 2 bases and J by 8 bases, with 8 bases of the junction left unmatched. The CDR3 sequence is CASSYRTSGSLDEQFF. CDR3 nucleotides: TGTGCCAGCAGTTACCGTACTAGCGGGAGTCTGGATGAGCAGTTCTTC.

The rearrangement uses TRBV5-1 and TRBJ2-7; D gene unclear. Trimming cost V 0 bases and J 2 bases, with 12 bases left between them. The CDR3 has 15 amino acids. From germline, CDR1 is SGHRS and CDR2 YFSETQ. DNA for the CDR3: TGCGCCAGCAGCTTGGCGACATTATCTGCCTACGAGCAGTACTTC. Encoded protein: CASSLATLSAYEQYF. Variable domain in full (rest from reference TRBV5-1 and TRBJ2-7): KAGVTQTPRYLIKTRGQQVTLSCSPISGHRSVSWYQQTPGQGLQFLFEYFSETQRNKGNFPGRFSGRQFSNSRSEMNVSTLELGDSALYLCASSLATLSAYEQYFGPGTRLTVT.

This clone was observed a single time. The rearrangement links TRBV18 to TRBJ2-5; 12 positions match TRBD2. This CDR3 is built from 19 residues. The V and J ends lost 3 bases and 5 bases, in that order; junction bases with no gene match: 16. Germline V gives CDR1 KGHSH, CDR2 LQKENI. The CDR3 sequence: CASSPKTGTSGLRWETQYF. CDR3 sequence (DNA): TGTGCCAGCTCACCTAAGACCGGGACTAGCGGGCTACGATGGGAGACCCAGTACTTC.

The J gene is TRBJ1-1, the V gene TRBV5-6; TRBD1 might be the D (5 bases). The CDR3 loop spans 13 amino acids. Germline V gene lookup returns CDR1 SGHDT and CDR2 YYEEEE. Trimming stripped 4 bases from V and 5 bases from J, with 12 bases between. DNA for the CDR3: TGTGCCAGCAGCCTAGACGCAGGGACTGAAGCTTTCTTT. Protein product: CASSLDAGTEAFF. Combining the CDR3 with reference TRBV5-6 and TRBJ1-1 gives the whole variable domain DAGVTQSPTHLIKTRGQQVTLRCSPKSGHDTVSWYQQALGQGPQFIFQYYEEEERQRGNFPDRFSGHQFPNYSSELNVNALLLGDSALYLCASSLDAGTEAFFGQGTRLTVV.

J is TRBJ1-2 and V is TRBV5-4; 7 bases fit TRBD1. The CDR3 totals 13 residues. The J segment lost 12 bases and the V segment lost 3 bases, leaving 11 bases of the junction unmatched. The germline V gene encodes CDR1 SGHNT and CDR2 YYREEE (reference sequence). CDR3 loop: CASSSQGTYRDTF. In DNA, the CDR3 is TGTGCCAGCAGCTCACAGGGGACCTATCGGGACACCTTC.

This CDR3 reads CASSFTGGFSNQPQHF. The CDR3 DNA sequence: TGTGCCAGCAGTTTTACGGGAGGTTTTAGCAATCAGCCCCAGCATTTT. The chain carries TRBV28 and TRBJ1-5; unclear D gene. CDR1 is MDHEN and CDR2 is SYDVKM in the germline V gene. The CDR3 length is 16 residues. Trimming pared 3 bases from V and 0 bases from J, leaving 12 bases between.

The V call is TRBV18, the J call TRBJ2-7; tentative D call: TRBD1 (5 bases). The CDR3 is made up of 14 amino acids. Trimming stripped 0 bases from V and 7 bases from J, with 13 bases between. Per the germline V gene, CDR1 is KGHSH and CDR2 is LQKENI. CDR3 in DNA: TGTGCCAGCTCACCACCGGGCAGGGCAGGAGAGCAGTACTTC. This codes for CASSPPGRAGEQYF.

This clone turned up a few times. This chain joins TRBV30 and TRBJ1-3; 7 bases map to TRBD1. The CDR3 length is 14 residues. Germline V gene lookup returns CDR1 GTSNPN and CDR2 SVGIG (reference sequence). V shed 2 bases and J 2 bases; nucleotides not matched to a gene: 3. The CDR3 nucleotides read TGTGCCTGGAGTACAAGGGGGCCTGGAAACACCATATATTTT. It specifies CAWSTRGPGNTIYF.

CDR3 residues: CASSERHRSQTDRRDEQFF. Written as DNA, the CDR3 is TGTGCCAGCAGTGAGAGACACAGGAGCCAGACCGATCGGAGAGATGAGCAGTTCTTC. The rearrangement uses TRBV6-1 and TRBJ2-1; D might be TRBD1 (5 bases). Germline V gene lookup returns CDR1 MNHNS and CDR2 SASEGT. This CDR3 has 19 amino acids. V lost 3 bases, J lost 8 bases, and 29 bases lay in between.

DNA of the CDR3: TGTGCCAGCACCCCGCGAGAGACAAGTCCCTACGAGCAGTACTTC. Amino acids: CASTPRETSPYEQYF. The chain uses TRBV2 and TRBJ2-7; D is ambiguous. V was cut by 7 bases and J by 2 bases, with 18 bases left in between. In germline, CDR1 is SNHLY, CDR2 FYNNEI. The CDR3 totals 15 residues.

This chain joins TRBV28 and TRBJ1-2, with 7 positions matching TRBD1. CDR3 size: 14 residues. With 6 bases clipped from V and 2 bases from J, the junction kept 6 bases outside the gene matches. Germline CDR1 reads MDHEN; CDR2 reads SYDVKM. CDR3 nucleotide sequence: TGTGCCAGCAGGCTCCCGGGACAGAACTATGGCTACACCTTC. This sequence encodes CASRLPGQNYGYTF.

CDR3 sequence (DNA): TGTGCCAGCAGCCCCGTCACGGGACTAGCGGGAGGCGACGAGCAGTACTTC. It codes for CASSPVTGLAGGDEQYF. The rearrangement uses TRBV5-4 and TRBJ2-7; 15 bases agree with TRBD2. CDR1 SGHNT and CDR2 YYREEE come from the germline V gene (reference sequence). V trimming: 4 bases; J trimming: 5 bases; junction bases outside the gene matches: 10. The CDR3 has 17 amino acids.

The chain couples TRBV2 to TRBJ2-3; 9 bases map to TRBD2. The germline V gene has CDR1 SNHLY and CDR2 FYNNEI. After removal of 7 bases from V and 4 bases from J, the junction contained 3 bases not matched to a gene. CDR3 length equals 13 residues. CDR3: CASMREGPDTQYF. The CDR3 DNA follows: TGTGCCAGCATGCGGGAGGGCCCAGATACGCAGTATTTT.